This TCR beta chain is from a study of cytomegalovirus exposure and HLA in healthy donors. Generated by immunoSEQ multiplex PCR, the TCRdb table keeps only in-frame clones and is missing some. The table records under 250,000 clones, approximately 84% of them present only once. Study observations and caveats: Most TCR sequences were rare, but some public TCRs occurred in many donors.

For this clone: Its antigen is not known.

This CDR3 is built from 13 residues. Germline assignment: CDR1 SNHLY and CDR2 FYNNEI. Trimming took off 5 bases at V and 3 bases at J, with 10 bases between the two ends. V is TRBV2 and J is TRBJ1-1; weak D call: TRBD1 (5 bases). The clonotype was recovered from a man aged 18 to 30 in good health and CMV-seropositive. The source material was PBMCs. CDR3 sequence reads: CASSWDVHTEAFF. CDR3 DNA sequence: TGTGCCAGCAGTTGGGACGTCCACACTGAAGCTTTCTTT.